This record looks at one TCR beta chain sequence and its context. Authors' processing steps: From reference gene primer amplification, estimates of nucleated cell counts were derived. Measured with immunoSEQ multiplex PCR; TCRdb has only the in-frame clones, and not every one. Clonal size and the V and J genes are those of that table, whereas D and trimming came from the DNA. Among about 140,000 clones, 80% to 90% were seen once, and the ten largest hold roughly a tenth. Germline CDR1 is LNHDA and CDR2 is SQIVND (reference sequence). Trimming took off 5 bases at V and 1 base at J, with 12 bases between the two ends. This CDR3 is 15 amino acids long. This specimen comes from a study of blood T cell repertoires in COVID-19. Background on the study: The samples span acute and convalescent COVID-19 from the United States, Italy and Spain. Sources were T cells, B-cell-depleted T cells, or PBMCs; the material itself was cDNA or gDNA.

This chain joins TRBV19 and TRBJ2-4; the D gene is possibly TRBD1 (5 bases). The receptor's source is a man in his fifties or sixties with active or convalescent COVID-19. Sequenced: peripheral blood. The CDR3 loop is CASSPQGTAKNIQYF. Here the CDR3 DNA reads TGTGCCAGTAGTCCCCAGGGAACGGCCAAAAACATTCAGTACTTC.